A selection of T cell receptor beta chains follows, all from one sample in a study of OX40 agonist ivuxolimab in advanced cancers. The data were produced by immunoSEQ multiplex PCR, yet TCRdb's version contains in-frame clones alone and is incomplete. The repertoire holds around 41,000 clones, with around nine tenths as singletons. This sample comprised CD4+ or CD8+ T cells sorted from blood, obtained in a trial of the OX40 agonist ivuxolimab. These receptors all stem from an adult with an advanced solid tumor such as melanoma, head and neck, liver or kidney cancer. Each CDR3 is given with its conserved first and last residue. Each record gives: V gene, CDR3 length, D gene, CDR3 protein. The D gene is left open where the match is weak.

TRBV21-1 18 NA CASSKVYANLSSGNTIYF
TRBV19 13 TRBD1 CASRMTGGNTIYF
TRBV30 13 TRBD2 CAWSSGLAYEQYF
TRBV18 14 NA CASSLSGQGRSQYF
TRBV5-1 15 TRBD1 CASSWTGYSGNTIYF
TRBV5-1 12 NA CASSLSADTQYF
TRBV25-1 15 TRBD1 CASSETGGPTGELFF
TRBV7-6 14 TRBD1 CASSLGPTGYEQFF
TRBV19 15 TRBD2 CASSNPAGVSYEQYF
TRBV19 16 TRBD2 CASNRRSSGTQETQYF
TRBV11-2 14 NA CASSFLWGNSPLHF
TRBV7-2 16 TRBD2 CASNPTSGTNTGELFF
TRBV4-1 15 NA CASSQGDGQIYEQYF
TRBV28 12 NA CASRRNTGELFF
TRBV7-9 12 NA CASRSTGTGPYF
TRBV28 16 NA CASSLSRGKNTGELFF
TRBV25-1 15 NA CASSDRLDGGTGAFF
TRBV5-1 14 NA CASSIDRGQYEQYF
TRBV5-6 13 NA CASSHRGGNEQFF
TRBV13 13 NA CASSRPDRPEQYF
TRBV29-1 13 TRBD1 CSVGPGGRYEQYF
TRBV6-5 13 NA CASMRSPVSEQYF
TRBV7-9 13 NA CASSLPNSYEQYF
TRBV18 18 NA CASSPRWAAAANTGELFF
TRBV6-5 14 NA CASNSPVGGGELFF
TRBV6-1 13 TRBD2 CAMSGTGSYEQYF
TRBV5-5 16 NA CASSLRGTGNPYEQYF
TRBV5-1 14 NA CASSLRAGIGTQYF
TRBV5-6 14 NA CASSLAGVVQPQHF
TRBV14 14 NA CASSQLGQEETQYF
TRBV6-1 14 NA CASSDGATVETQYF
TRBV7-8 15 TRBD2 CASSTTGGRTDTQYF
TRBV4-1 16 NA CASSQVSASGANVLTF